This T cell receptor (beta chain) was recorded in a study of blood T cell repertoires in COVID-19. This CDR3 contains 20 residues. J was trimmed by 5 bases and V by 1 base; bases with no gene match: 12. Germline loops: CDR1 SGHDN, CDR2 FVKESK. This clone was observed a handful of times. Measured with immunoSEQ multiplex PCR; TCRdb has only the in-frame clones, and not every one. The sample lists more than 70,000 clones, 88% occurring once. The clonotype comes from a human donor in a cohort sampled during active COVID-19. The specimen sequenced was peripheral blood. The chain couples TRBV14 to TRBJ2-1, with TRBD2 matching 15 bases. Here the CDR3 DNA reads TGTGCCAGCAGCCAAGCCCCTTCAGCTGGACTAGCGGGAGGGAACAATGAGCAGTTCTTC. As protein: CASSQAPSAGLAGGNNEQFF. Full variable domain (rest looked up from reference TRBV14 and TRBJ2-1): EAGVTQFPSHSVIEKGQTVTLRCDPISGHDNLYWYRRVMGKEIKFLLHFVKESKQDESGMPNNRFLAERTGGTYSTLKVQPAELEDSGVYFCASSQAPSAGLAGGNNEQFFGPGTRLTVL.